The 26 T cell receptor beta chains below come from one sample, sequenced in a study of control samples from healthy donors and cancer patients. The data were produced by immunoSEQ multiplex PCR, yet TCRdb's version contains in-frame clones alone and is incomplete. The table has some 130,000 clones, roughly 92% seen once. Sequencing was done on a sample of blood. These receptors were taken from a man between 18 and 29 years old in good health.

CDR3 residues: CASSQGVRTGLFF. CDR3 DNA sequence: TGTGCCAGCAGCCAGGGAGTCCGGACGGGACTGTTTTTT. The genes are TRBV5-6 and TRBJ1-4, with D possibly TRBD1 on 5 matching bases. Looked up from germline, CDR1 is SGHDT and CDR2 is YYEEEE. V was cut by 4 bases and J by 13 bases, with 17 bases left in between. The CDR3 extends over 13 amino acids.

The V gene is TRBV6-5, the J gene TRBJ1-6; no clear D. With 2 bases removed from V and 6 bases from J, the gap between germline ends came to 8 bases. CDR1 is MNHEY and CDR2 is SVGAGI in the germline V gene. This CDR3 has 14 amino acids. The CDR3 sequence: CASSYRSLNSPLHF. The CDR3 DNA is TGTGCCAGCAGTTACCGGAGCCTTAATTCACCCCTCCACTTT.

The CDR3 loop reads CASSQGGRRGGSPLHF. CDR3 nucleotide sequence: TGCGCCAGCAGCCAAGGTGGTCGGCGTGGAGGGTCACCCCTCCACTTT. This chain joins TRBV4-1 and TRBJ1-6; no reliable D call. The CDR3 is 16 amino acids. Germline V gives CDR1 MGHRA, CDR2 YSYEKL. V dropped 1 base and J dropped 10 bases, with 17 bases sitting between them.

The chain joins TRBV29-1 to TRBJ1-2; a possible D gene is TRBD1 (5 bases). This CDR3 has 11 amino acids. V was trimmed by 4 bases and J by 8 bases, leaving 11 bases between them. In germline, CDR1 is SQVTM, CDR2 ANQGSEA. The CDR3 sequence is CSVVGARGYTF. CDR3 sequence (DNA): TGCAGCGTTGTAGGGGCGCGAGGCTACACCTTC.

This chain uses TRBV15 with TRBJ1-1; 9 nucleotides match TRBD1. Germline V gene sequence: CDR1 LNHNV, CDR2 YYDKDF (reference sequence). Germline trimming cut 4 bases from V and 0 bases from J; bases unmatched to any gene: 9. The CDR3 runs to 17 residues. CDR3 protein: CATSKPQGARMNTEAFF. CDR3 sequence (DNA): TGTGCCACCAGCAAACCACAGGGGGCCAGGATGAACACTGAAGCTTTCTTT.

The chain employs TRBV5-1 and TRBJ1-1; D is unresolved. CDR3 length equals 13 residues. Trimming left V 4 bases short and J 0 bases short, with 7 bases between. CDR1 SGHRS and CDR2 YFSETQ come from the germline V gene. The CDR3 sequence is CASSPDLNTEAFF. CDR3 sequence (DNA): TGCGCCAGCAGCCCAGACCTGAACACTGAAGCTTTCTTT.

V gene TRBV5-1 combines with J gene TRBJ2-3; D perhaps matches TRBD2 (6 bases). The CDR3 runs to 14 residues. The germline V gene has CDR1 SGHRS and CDR2 YFSETQ. V was shortened by 2 bases and J by 4 bases, with 11 bases between the two germline ends. The CDR3 sequence is CASSLDGGADTQYF. The CDR3 region has the DNA TGCGCCAGCAGCTTAGACGGGGGAGCAGATACGCAGTATTTT.

V and J are TRBV11-2 and TRBJ2-3; 12 bases are shared with TRBD2. With V trimmed by 1 base and J by 4 bases, 3 bases remained unmatched. The germline V gene has CDR1 SGHAT and CDR2 FQNNGV. This CDR3 is 16 amino acids long. CDR3 loop: CASSLASGGGADTQYF. The CDR3 region has the DNA TGTGCCAGCAGCTTAGCTAGCGGGGGGGGCGCAGATACGCAGTATTTT.

V and J are TRBV6-4 and TRBJ1-5; a weak D match, TRBD1 (5 bases). Germline V lookup: CDR1 MRHNA, CDR2 SNTAGT. The CDR3 covers 15 residues. V was cut by 4 bases and J by 3 bases, with 13 bases left in between. CDR3 bases: TGTGCCAGCAGTGGGGCAGGGTTTCCCAATCAGCCCCAGCATTTT. Its translation is CASSGAGFPNQPQHF.

This clone is a singleton in its sample. The V call is TRBV18, the J call TRBJ2-1, with D hard to call. CDR3 length: 13 amino acids. CDR1 and CDR2 (germline): KGHSH, LQKENI. Trimming took 2 bases from V and 6 from J, leaving 8 bases between them. DNA of the CDR3: TGTGCCAGCTCACCAGGGCAGGTCAATGAGCAGTTCTTC. Its protein product is CASSPGQVNEQFF.

This chain uses TRBV27 with TRBJ1-2; 10 bases line up with TRBD1. Germline values: CDR1 MNHEY, CDR2 SMNVEV (reference sequence). There are 14 residues in the CDR3. V was pared by 5 bases and J by 4 bases, with 4 bases of the junction left unmatched. CDR3 sequence (DNA): TGTGCCAGCAGTCTCCGGGACAGGGGCTATGGCTACACCTTC. Translating it yields CASSLRDRGYGYTF.

The V and J genes are TRBV4-1 and TRBJ1-1; tentatively, D is TRBD1 (5 bases). The CDR3 is made up of 11 amino acids. Looked up from germline, CDR1 is MGHRA and CDR2 is YSYEKL. V gave up 3 bases and J gave up 6 bases, with 5 bases separating them. The CDR3 protein is CASSQGAEAFF. CDR3 DNA sequence: TGCGCCAGCAGCCAGGGGGCTGAAGCTTTCTTT.

This chain uses TRBV6-6 with TRBJ1-6; 7 nucleotides agree with TRBD1. The trim removed 2 bases at V and 8 bases at J, leaving 3 bases unmatched. CDR1 is MNHNY, CDR2 SVGAGI, per germline (reference sequence). This CDR3 region has 14 residues. The CDR3 DNA reads as TGTGCCAGCAGTTACAGGGGGCAGGATTCACCCCTCCACTTT. This translates into CASSYRGQDSPLHF.

The genes are TRBV3-1 (or the pseudogene TRBV3-2) and TRBJ2-2, with TRBD2 matching over 9 bases. This CDR3 has 18 amino acids. J was trimmed by 2 bases and V by 3 bases; bases with no gene match: 10. Germline V gene data show CDR1 as LGHDT and CDR2 as YNNKEL (reference sequence). The CDR3 DNA sequence: TGTGCCAGCAGCCACCGCCCTAAAGCGGGAGGCAACACCGGGGAGCTGTTTTTT. Amino acids: CASSHRPKAGGNTGELFF.

The chain joins TRBV7-9 to TRBJ1-1; D remains unclear. Germline-derived CDR1 and CDR2 are SEHNR and FQNEAQ (reference sequence). CDR3 size: 15 residues. V was clipped by 6 bases and J by 0 bases, with 14 bases between them. CDR3 bases: TGTGCCAGCAGGTCGGGAGCACTTATGAACACTGAAGCTTTCTTT. Its protein is CASRSGALMNTEAFF.

The chain couples TRBV2 to TRBJ2-3; perhaps TRBD1 as D (6 bases). CDR1 and CDR2 from the germline V gene are SNHLY and FYNNEI. This CDR3 contains 16 residues. V was cut by 1 base and J by 5 bases, with 16 bases left in between. The CDR3, as DNA: TGTGCCAGCAGTGAAGAATGGTTGGGGGCAGGAGATACGCAGTATTTT. As protein: CASSEEWLGAGDTQYF.

The chain joins TRBV6-5 to TRBJ1-1; D possibly corresponds to TRBD1 (5 bases). The CDR3 runs to 13 residues. Germline V gene data show CDR1 as MNHEY and CDR2 as SVGAGI. V was trimmed by 5 bases and J by 3 bases, leaving 10 bases between them. The DNA of the CDR3 is TGTGCCAGCAGTACCCTGGGGGACACTGAAGCTTTCTTT. Protein sequence: CASSTLGDTEAFF.

This chain joins TRBV4-2 and TRBJ1-2; D may be TRBD1 (6 bases). Germline V gives CDR1 LGHNA, CDR2 YNFKEQ. The germline V and J ends were trimmed by 0 bases and 6 bases, with 11 bases remaining between them. This CDR3 is built from 14 residues. CDR3 DNA sequence: TGTGCCAGCAGCCAAGATCGACGGACAGATGGCTACACCTTC. Its translation: CASSQDRRTDGYTF.

The chain links TRBV13 to TRBJ2-7; 10 bases match TRBD1. CDR3 length: 13 residues. Germline lookup yields CDR1 PRHDT and CDR2 FYEKMQ (reference sequence). With V trimmed by 5 bases and J by 6 bases, 4 bases remained unmatched. The CDR3 loop reads CASSHDRGREQYF. CDR3 in DNA: TGTGCCAGCAGCCACGACAGGGGGCGCGAGCAGTACTTC.

Remarks on this clone: No DNA is shown, since the ends of the CDR3 on it are uncertain; the CDR3 is the one TCRdb lists. The chain employs TRBV1 and TRBJ2-2; the D segment call TRBD2 is taken from the table without a DNA check. TRBV1 is a pseudogene. Inclusive of both ends, the CDR3 amounts to 18 amino acids. The CDR3 reads CTSSQVGLAGAWTGSCFF.

The rearrangement uses TRBV12-3 or TRBV12-4 and TRBJ2-7; D call uncertain. This CDR3 is built from 12 residues. Trimming cost V 3 bases and J 3 bases, with 6 bases left between them. The CDR3 reads CASSFDFYEQYF. CDR3 in DNA: TGTGCCAGCAGTTTCGACTTCTACGAGCAGTACTTC.

The chain couples TRBV10-3 to TRBJ1-3; D remains ambiguous. The V end was cut by 8 bases, the J end by 12 bases, with 29 bases between. This CDR3 is built from 16 residues. Germline V gene data show CDR1 as ENHRY and CDR2 as SYGVKD. The CDR3 DNA sequence: TGTGCCATCTTTGGCCCCCTCGATGGACGGCCTCGCAGCATATATTTT. Amino acid sequence: CAIFGPLDGRPRSIYF.

The CDR3 loop is CASSLAGDPQHF. The CDR3 DNA reads as TGTGCCAGCTCCCTTGCAGGGGATCCCCAGCATTTT. V and J are TRBV18 and TRBJ1-5, with D possibly being TRBD1 (6 bases). CDR1 KGHSH and CDR2 LQKENI come from the germline V gene. This CDR3 comprises 12 residues. Deletions cut 6 bases from V and 10 bases from J, with 13 bases between.

V gene TRBV19 combines with J gene TRBJ2-3, with 8 bases matching TRBD1. CDR1 and CDR2 (germline): LNHDA, SQIVND (reference sequence). The CDR3 consists of 17 residues. Losses at the gene ends were 6 bases for V and 4 bases for J; bases not matched to a gene: 15. CDR3 region: CASRRDPTGGFADTQYF. The CDR3 DNA reads as TGTGCCAGTAGGAGGGACCCCACAGGGGGATTTGCAGATACGCAGTATTTT.

Remarks on this clone: The sample contains more than one DNA sequence encoding this CDR3. The gene calls are TRBV9 and TRBJ2-6; a possible D gene is TRBD1 (6 bases). CDR1 is SGDLS and CDR2 is YYNGEE in the germline V gene. The CDR3 is 15 residues long. Trimming removed 0 bases at V and 4 bases at J, with 8 bases between. This CDR3 is CASSVVGAGANVLTF. The CDR3 DNA reads TGTGCCAGCAGCGTAGTGGGGGCCGGGGCCAACGTCCTGACTTTC.

This chain joins TRBV3-1 (or the pseudogene TRBV3-2) and TRBJ1-2; D is unclear. The CDR3 covers 14 residues. Germline V gives CDR1 LGHDT, CDR2 YNNKEL (reference sequence). Trimming removed 1 base from V and 0 bases from J, with 6 bases in between. The CDR3 DNA reads TGTGCCAGCAGCCAAGGCATAGCTAACTATGGCTACACCTTC. Translation: CASSQGIANYGYTF.